The T cell receptor beta chain described here comes from a study of shared clonotypes between healthy human individuals. About the study: There were three CD4 naive, three CD4 memory, two CD8 naive and one CD8 memory plates per donor.

V shed 6 bases and J shed 2 bases, with 9 bases lying between them. This CDR3 contains 13 residues. Looked up from germline, CDR1 is MNHNS and CDR2 is SASEGT. Assay used: immunoSEQ multiplex PCR; TCRdb lists only in-frame clones, some missing. The sample records about 980,000 clones, less than 85% being singletons. This clonotype originated in a man between 18 and 29 years old in good health. The chain joins TRBV6-1 to TRBJ2-3; D is undetermined. The sample taken for sequencing was memory CD4+ T cells sorted from blood. Subset noted: CD45RA-negative fraction. The CDR3 reads CASRWTATDTQYF. In DNA, the CDR3 is TGTGCCAGCAGGTGGACGGCCACAGATACGCAGTATTTT.